This T cell receptor (beta chain) was sequenced in a study of T cell repertoires in cytomegalovirus infection. One entry per CDR3 protein, called by TCRdb with MiXCR from the reads. The data contain around 900,000 distinct CDR3 sequences, around 29% of them singletons. This CDR3 comprises 17 residues. Germline CDR1 reads SGHVS; CDR2 reads FQNEAQ. V was cut by 5 bases and J by 2 bases, with 18 bases left in between. This clonotype has ten or more counts. The antigen is unknown. Sample: cultured CD8+ T cells from PBMCs, taken from culture after CMV antigen stimulation. The sequence was collected from a human donor in good health (CMV status not recorded). Some clones in this sample may be carry-over from other donors' samples. The chain has TRBV7-8 and TRBJ1-4, with unresolved D. CDR3 DNA sequence: TGTGCCAGCAGCCGCGATAGGGAAGGTTCGACTAATGAAAAACTGTTTTTT. Encoded protein: CASSRDREGSTNEKLFF.